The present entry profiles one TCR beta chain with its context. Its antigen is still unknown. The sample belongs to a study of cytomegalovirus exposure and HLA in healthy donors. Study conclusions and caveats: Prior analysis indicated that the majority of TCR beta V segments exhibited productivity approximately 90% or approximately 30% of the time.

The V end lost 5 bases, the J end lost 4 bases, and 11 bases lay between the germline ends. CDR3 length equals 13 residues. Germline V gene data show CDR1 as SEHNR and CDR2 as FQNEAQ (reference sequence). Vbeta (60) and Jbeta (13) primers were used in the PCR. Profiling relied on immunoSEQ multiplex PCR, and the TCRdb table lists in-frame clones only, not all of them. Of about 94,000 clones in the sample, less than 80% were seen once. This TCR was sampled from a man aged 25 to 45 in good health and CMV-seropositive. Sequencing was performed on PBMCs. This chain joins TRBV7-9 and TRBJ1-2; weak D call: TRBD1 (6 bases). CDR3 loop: CASSQDSSYGYTF. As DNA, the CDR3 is TGTGCCAGCAGCCAGGACAGCAGCTATGGCTACACCTTC. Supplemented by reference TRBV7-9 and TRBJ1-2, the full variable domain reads DTGVSQNPRHKITKRGQNVTFRCDPISEHNRLYWYRQTLGQGPEFLTYFQNEAQLEKSRLLSDRFSAERPKGSFSTLEIQRTEQGDSAMYLCASSQDSSYGYTFGSGTRLTVV.